The sequence of this TCR beta chain was determined in a study of blood T cells in healthy people across ages. Next came a second PCR, run for about 7 to 12 cycles, which used a sample-barcoded 5' primer along with a J-beta primer mix. TCRdb used MiXCR to reprocess the 5' RACE reads, holding one entry per CDR3 protein. The data contain some 1 million distinct CDR3 sequences, roughly 45% of them seen just once; the ten biggest clones take up about 20%. In germline, CDR1 is SGHTA, CDR2 FQGNSA. The CDR3 contains 15 residues. This TCR derives from a woman aged 55 to 70 in good health. The sample taken for sequencing was blood. The chain has TRBV7-2 and TRBJ2-5, with TRBD2 matching 11 bases. Judging by the DNA end, TRBJ2-7 fits better; the J call may be wrong. CDR3 DNA sequence: TGTGCCAGCAGCTTAGAACTAGCGGGAGTGTACGAGCAGTACTTC. Amino acid sequence: CASSLELAGVYEQYF.